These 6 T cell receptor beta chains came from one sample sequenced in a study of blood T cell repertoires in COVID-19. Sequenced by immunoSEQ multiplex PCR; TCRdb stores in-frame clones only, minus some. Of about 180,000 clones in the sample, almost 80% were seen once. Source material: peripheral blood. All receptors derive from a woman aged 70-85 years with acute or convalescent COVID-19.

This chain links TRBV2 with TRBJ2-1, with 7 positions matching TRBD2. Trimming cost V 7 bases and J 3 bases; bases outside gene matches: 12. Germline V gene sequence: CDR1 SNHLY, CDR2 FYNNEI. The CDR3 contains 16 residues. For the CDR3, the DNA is TGTGCCAGCACAGAAGGGGCTAGCGGAAACTACAATGAGCAGTTCTTC. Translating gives CASTEGASGNYNEQFF.

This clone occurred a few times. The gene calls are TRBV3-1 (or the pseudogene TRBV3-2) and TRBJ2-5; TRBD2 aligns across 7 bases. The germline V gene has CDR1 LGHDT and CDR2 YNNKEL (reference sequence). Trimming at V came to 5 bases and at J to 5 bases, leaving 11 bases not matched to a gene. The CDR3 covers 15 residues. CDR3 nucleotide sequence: TGTGCCAGCAGCTATGCAGCGGGAAGGGGTGAGACCCAGTACTTC. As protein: CASSYAAGRGETQYF.

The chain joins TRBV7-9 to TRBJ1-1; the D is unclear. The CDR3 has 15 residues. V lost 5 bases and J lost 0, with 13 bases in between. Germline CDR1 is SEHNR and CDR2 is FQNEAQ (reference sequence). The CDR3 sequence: CASSGREVMNTEAFF. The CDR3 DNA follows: TGTGCCAGCAGCGGGAGAGAAGTCATGAACACTGAAGCTTTCTTT.

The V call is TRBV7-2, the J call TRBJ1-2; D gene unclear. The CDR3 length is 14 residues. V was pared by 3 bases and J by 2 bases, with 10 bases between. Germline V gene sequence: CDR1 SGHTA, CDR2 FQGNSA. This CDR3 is CASSFGRANYGYTF. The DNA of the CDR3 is TGTGCCAGCAGCTTCGGGAGGGCGAACTATGGCTACACCTTC.

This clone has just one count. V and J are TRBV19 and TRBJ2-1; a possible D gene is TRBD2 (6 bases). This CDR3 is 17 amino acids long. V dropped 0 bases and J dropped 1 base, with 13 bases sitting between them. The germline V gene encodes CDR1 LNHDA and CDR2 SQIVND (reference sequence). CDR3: CASSIDLERGSYNEQFF. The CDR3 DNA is TGTGCCAGTAGTATAGATCTGGAACGGGGGTCCTACAATGAGCAGTTCTTC.

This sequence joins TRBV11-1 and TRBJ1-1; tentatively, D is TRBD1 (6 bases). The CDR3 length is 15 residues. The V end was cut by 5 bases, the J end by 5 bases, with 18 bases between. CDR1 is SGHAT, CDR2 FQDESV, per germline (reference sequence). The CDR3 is CASSPTGGPRTEAFF. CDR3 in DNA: TGTGCCAGCAGCCCCACCGGGGGGCCGCGAACTGAAGCTTTCTTT.